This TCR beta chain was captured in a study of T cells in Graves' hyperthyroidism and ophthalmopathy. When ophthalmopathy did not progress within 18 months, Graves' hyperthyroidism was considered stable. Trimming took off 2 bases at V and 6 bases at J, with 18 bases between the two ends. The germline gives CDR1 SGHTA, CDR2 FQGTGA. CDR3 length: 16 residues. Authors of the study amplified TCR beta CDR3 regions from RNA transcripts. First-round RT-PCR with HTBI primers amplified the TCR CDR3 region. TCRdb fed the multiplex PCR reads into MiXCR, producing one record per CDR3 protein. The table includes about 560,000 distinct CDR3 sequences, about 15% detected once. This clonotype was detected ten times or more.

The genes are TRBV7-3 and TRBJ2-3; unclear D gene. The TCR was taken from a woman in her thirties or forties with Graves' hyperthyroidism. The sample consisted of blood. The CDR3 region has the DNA TGTGCCAGCAGCTTAGGCACGGGCCAAAAAAAGGATACGCAGTATTTT. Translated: CASSLGTGQKKDTQYF.